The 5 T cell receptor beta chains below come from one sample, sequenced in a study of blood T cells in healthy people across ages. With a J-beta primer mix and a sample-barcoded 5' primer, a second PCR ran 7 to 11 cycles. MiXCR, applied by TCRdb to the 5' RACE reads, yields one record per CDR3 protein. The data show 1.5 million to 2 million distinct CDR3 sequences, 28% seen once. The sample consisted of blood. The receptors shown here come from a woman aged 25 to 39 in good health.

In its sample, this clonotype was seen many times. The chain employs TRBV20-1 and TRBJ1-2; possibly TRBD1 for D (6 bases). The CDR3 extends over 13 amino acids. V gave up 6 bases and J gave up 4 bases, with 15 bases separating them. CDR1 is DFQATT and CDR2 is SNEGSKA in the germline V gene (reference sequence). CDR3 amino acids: CSAPPQGTYGYTF. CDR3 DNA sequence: TGCAGTGCCCCACCGCAGGGGACCTATGGCTACACCTTC.

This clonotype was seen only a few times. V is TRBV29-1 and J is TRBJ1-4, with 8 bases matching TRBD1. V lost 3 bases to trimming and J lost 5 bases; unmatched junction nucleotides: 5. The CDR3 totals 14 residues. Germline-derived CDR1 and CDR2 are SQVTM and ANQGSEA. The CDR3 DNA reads TGCAGCGTTGAGGACAGGGATCAAAATGAAAAACTGTTTTTT. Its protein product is CSVEDRDQNEKLFF.

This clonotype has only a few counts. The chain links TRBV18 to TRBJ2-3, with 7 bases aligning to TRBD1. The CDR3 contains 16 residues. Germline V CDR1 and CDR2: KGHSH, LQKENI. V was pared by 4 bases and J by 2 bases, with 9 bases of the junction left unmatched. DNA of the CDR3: TGTGCCAGCTCACGACCGGGACAGAGATACACAGATACGCAGTATTTT. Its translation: CASSRPGQRYTDTQYF.

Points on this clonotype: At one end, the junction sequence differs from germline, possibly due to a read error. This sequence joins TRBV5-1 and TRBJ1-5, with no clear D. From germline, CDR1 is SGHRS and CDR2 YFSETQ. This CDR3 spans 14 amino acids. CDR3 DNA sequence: TGCACCAGCAGCCCCATCCTCGGTGATCAGCCCCAGCATTTT. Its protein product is CTSSPILGDQPQHF. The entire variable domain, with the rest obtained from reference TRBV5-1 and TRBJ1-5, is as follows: KAGVTQTPRYLIKTRGQQVTLSCSPISGHRSVSWYQQTPGQGLQFLFEYFSETQRNKGNFPGRFSGRQFSNSRSEMNVSTLELGDSALYLCTSSPILGDQPQHFGDGTRLSIL.

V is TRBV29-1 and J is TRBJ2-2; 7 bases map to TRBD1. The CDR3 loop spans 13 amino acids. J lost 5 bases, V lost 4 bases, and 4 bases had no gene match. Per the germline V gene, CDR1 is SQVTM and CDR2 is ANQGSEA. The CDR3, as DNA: TGCAGCGTTGGCGACAGGGCTACCGGGGAGCTGTTTTTT. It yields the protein CSVGDRATGELFF.